This T cell receptor beta chain was sequenced during a study of identical twins. The length of the CDR3 is 15 residues. The V and J ends lost 6 bases and 9 bases, in that order; junction bases with no gene match: 12. Germline V gene lookup returns CDR1 MNHEY and CDR2 SMNVEV (reference sequence). TCRdb passed the 5' RACE reads through MiXCR, listing each CDR3 protein once. This table has hundreds of thousands of distinct CDR3 sequences, about 18% appearing once. A further study also used this sample, focusing on T cells expressing NK-cell markers. As that study records: The sequencing cohort of eight donors included seven HCMV-seropositive individuals and one seronegative individual.

The sample was PBMCs. This clonotype was sampled from a woman between 18 and 30 years old in good health. The chain joins TRBV27 to TRBJ2-1; 9 bases are a match to TRBD1. CDR3 in amino acids: CASRGDRENWGEQFF. The CDR3 DNA follows: TGTGCCAGCAGAGGGGACAGGGAGAATTGGGGTGAGCAGTTCTTC.